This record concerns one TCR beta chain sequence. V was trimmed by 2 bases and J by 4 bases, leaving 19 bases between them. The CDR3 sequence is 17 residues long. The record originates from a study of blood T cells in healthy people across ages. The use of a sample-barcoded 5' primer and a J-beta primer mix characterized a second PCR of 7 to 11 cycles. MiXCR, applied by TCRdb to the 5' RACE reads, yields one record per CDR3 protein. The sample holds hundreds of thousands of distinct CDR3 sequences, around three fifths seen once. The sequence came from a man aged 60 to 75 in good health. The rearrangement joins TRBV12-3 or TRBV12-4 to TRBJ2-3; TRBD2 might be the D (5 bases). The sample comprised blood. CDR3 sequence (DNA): TGTGCCAGCAGTTTACCCCCCGGGCGGGCACGACCAGATACGCAGTATTTT. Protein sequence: CASSLPPGRARPDTQYF.